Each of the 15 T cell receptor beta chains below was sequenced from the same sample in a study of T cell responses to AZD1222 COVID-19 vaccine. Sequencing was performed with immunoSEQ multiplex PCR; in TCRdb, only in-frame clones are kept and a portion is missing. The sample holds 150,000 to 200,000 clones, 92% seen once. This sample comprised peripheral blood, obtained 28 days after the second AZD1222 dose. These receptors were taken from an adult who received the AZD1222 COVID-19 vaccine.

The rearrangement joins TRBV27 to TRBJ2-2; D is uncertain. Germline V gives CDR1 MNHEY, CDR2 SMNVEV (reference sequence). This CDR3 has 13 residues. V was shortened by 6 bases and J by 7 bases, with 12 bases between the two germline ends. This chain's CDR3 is CASSYYSDGELFF. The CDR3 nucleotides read TGTGCCAGCAGCTACTACAGCGACGGGGAGCTGTTTTTT.

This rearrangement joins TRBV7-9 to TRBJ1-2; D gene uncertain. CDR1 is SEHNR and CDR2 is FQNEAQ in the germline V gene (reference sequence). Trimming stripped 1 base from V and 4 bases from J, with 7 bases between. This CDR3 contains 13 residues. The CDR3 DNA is TGTGCCAGCAGCTTAGGGACTGGCTATGGCTACACCTTC. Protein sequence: CASSLGTGYGYTF.

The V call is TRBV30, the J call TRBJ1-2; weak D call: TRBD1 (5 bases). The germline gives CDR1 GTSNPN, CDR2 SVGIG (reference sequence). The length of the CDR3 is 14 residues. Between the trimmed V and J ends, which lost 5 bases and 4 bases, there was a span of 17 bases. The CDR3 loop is CAWGSYGGSYGYTF. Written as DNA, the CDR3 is TGTGCCTGGGGGAGCTATGGGGGATCCTATGGCTACACCTTC.

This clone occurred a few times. CDR3 sequence: CASSPEGFSGNTIYF. The CDR3 coding sequence is TGTGCCAGCTCACCAGAGGGGTTCTCTGGAAACACCATATATTTT. The chain recombines TRBV18 with TRBJ1-3; weak D call: TRBD1 (5 bases). This CDR3 has 15 amino acids. Trimming pared 2 bases from V and 0 bases from J, leaving 8 bases between. CDR1 KGHSH and CDR2 LQKENI come from the germline V gene.

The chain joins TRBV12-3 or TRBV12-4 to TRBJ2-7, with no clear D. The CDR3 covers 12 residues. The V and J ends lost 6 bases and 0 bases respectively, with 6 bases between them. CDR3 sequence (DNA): TGTGCCAGCAGCCCTAACTCCTACGAGCAGTACTTC. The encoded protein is CASSPNSYEQYF.

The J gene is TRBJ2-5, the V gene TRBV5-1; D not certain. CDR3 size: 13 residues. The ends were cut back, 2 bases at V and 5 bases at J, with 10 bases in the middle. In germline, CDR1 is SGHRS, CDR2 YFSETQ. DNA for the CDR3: TGCGCCAGCAGCTTACTTTTTCGGGAGACCCAGTACTTC. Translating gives CASSLLFRETQYF.

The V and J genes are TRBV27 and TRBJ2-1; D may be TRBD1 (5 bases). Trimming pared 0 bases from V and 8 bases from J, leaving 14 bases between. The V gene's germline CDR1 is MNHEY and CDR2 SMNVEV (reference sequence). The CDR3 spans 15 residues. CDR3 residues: CASSLSGRHRYEQFF. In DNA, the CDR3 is TGTGCCAGCAGTTTATCGGGGCGCCATCGGTATGAGCAGTTCTTC.

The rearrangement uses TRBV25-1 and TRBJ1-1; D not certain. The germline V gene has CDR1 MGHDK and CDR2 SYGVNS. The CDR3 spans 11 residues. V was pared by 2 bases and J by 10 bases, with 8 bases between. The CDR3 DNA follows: TGTGCCAGCAGTGAAGGACCACGAGCTTTCTTT. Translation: CASSEGPRAFF.

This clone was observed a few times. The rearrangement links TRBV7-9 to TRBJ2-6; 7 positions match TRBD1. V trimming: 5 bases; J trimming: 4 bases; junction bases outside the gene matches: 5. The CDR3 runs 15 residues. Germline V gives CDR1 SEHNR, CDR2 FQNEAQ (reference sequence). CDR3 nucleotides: TGTGCCAGCAGCGCTACAGGGGCCGGGGCCAACGTCCTGACTTTC. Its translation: CASSATGAGANVLTF.

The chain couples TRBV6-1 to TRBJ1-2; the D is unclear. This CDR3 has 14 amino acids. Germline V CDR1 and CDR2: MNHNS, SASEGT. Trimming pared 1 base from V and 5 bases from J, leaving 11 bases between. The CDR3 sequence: CASSEGYRLYGYTF. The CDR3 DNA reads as TGTGCCAGCAGTGAAGGGTACAGATTGTATGGCTACACCTTC.

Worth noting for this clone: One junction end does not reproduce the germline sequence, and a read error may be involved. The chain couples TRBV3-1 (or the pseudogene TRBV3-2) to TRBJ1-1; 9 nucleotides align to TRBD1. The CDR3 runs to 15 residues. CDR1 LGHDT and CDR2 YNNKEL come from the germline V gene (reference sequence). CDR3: CASSHRQGVNTKAFF. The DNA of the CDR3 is TGTGCCAGCAGCCATCGACAGGGGGTGAACACTAAAGCTTTCTTT.

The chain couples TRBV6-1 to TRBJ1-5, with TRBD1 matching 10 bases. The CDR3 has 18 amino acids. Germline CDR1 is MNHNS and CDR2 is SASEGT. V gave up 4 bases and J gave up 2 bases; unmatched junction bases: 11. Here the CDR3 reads CASSVDRGVVYGNQPQHF. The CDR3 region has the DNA TGTGCCAGCAGTGTGGACAGGGGGGTCGTTTATGGCAATCAGCCCCAGCATTTT.

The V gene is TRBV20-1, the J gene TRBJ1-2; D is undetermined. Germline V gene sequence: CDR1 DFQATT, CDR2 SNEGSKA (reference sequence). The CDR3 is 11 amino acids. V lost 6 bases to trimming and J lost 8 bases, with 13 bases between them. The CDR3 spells CSALRGRGYTF. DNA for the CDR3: TGCAGTGCCCTCCGCGGGAGGGGCTACACCTTC.

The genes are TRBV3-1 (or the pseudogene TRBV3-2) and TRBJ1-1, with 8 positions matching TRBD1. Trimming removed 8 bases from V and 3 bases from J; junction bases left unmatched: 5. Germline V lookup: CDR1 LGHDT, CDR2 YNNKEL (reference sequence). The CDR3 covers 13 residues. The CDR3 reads CASRQGIYTEAFF. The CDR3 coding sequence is TGTGCCAGCCGACAGGGGATTTACACTGAAGCTTTCTTT.

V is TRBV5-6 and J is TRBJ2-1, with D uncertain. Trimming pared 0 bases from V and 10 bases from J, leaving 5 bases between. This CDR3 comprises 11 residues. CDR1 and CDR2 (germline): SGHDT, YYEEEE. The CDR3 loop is CASSLGKEQFF. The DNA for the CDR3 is TGTGCCAGCAGCTTGGGGAAAGAGCAGTTCTTC. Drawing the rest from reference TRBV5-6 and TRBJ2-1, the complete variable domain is DAGVTQSPTHLIKTRGQQVTLRCSPKSGHDTVSWYQQALGQGPQFIFQYYEEEERQRGNFPDRFSGHQFPNYSSELNVNALLLGDSALYLCASSLGKEQFFGPGTRLTVL.